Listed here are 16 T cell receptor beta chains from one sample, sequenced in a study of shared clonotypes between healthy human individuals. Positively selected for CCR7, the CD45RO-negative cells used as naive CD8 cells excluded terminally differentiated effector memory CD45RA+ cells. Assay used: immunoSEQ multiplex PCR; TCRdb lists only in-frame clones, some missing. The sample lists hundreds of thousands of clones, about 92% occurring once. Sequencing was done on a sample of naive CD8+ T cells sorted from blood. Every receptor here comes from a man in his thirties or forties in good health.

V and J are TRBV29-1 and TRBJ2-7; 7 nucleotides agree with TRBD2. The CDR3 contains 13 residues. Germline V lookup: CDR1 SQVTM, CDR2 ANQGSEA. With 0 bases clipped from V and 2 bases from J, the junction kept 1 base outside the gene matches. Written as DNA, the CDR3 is TGCAGCGTTGAAGATGGGAGGGCCTACGAGCAGTACTTC. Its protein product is CSVEDGRAYEQYF.

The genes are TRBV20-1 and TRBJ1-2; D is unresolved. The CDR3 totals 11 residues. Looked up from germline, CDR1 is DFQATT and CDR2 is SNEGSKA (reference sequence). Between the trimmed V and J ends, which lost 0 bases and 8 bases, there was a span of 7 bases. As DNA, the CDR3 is TGCAGTGCTAGAGATTTGGACGGCTACACCTTC. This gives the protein CSARDLDGYTF.

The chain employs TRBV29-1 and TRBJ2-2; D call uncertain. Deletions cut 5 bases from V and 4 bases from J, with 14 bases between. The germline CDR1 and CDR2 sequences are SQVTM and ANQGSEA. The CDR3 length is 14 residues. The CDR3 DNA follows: TGCAGCGTTCTCCTCGTTGGTTCCACCGGGGAGCTGTTTTTT. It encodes CSVLLVGSTGELFF.

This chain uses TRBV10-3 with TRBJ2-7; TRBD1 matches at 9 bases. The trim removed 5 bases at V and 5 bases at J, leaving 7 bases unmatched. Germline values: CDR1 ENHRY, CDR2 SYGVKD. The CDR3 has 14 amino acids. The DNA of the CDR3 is TGTGCCATCAGTACCGGGACAGGGCCGCACGAGCAGTACTTC. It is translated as CAISTGTGPHEQYF.

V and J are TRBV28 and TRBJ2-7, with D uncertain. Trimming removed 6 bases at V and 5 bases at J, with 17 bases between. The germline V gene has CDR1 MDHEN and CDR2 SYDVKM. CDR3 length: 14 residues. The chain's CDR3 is CASSYESGGHEQYF. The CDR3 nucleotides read TGTGCCAGCAGCTACGAATCTGGCGGCCACGAGCAGTACTTC.

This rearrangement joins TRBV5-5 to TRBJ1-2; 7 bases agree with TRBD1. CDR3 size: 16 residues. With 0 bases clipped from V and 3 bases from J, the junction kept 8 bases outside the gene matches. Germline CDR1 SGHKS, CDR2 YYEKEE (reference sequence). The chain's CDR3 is CASSLERTGVYYGYTF. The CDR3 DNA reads TGTGCCAGCAGCTTGGAACGAACAGGGGTTTACTATGGCTACACCTTC.

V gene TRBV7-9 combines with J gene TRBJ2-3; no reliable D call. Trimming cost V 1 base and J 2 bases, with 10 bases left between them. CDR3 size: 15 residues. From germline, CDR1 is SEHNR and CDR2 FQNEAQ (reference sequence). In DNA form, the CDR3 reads TGTGCCAGCAGCTTAGGAAGGCAGATCACAGATACGCAGTATTTT. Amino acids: CASSLGRQITDTQYF.

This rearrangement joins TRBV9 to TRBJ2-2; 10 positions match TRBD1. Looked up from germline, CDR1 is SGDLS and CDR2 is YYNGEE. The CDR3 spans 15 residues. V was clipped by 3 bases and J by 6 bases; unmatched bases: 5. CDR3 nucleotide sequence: TGTGCCAGCAGCGGACGGGACAGGGGTGCCGGGGAGCTGTTTTTT. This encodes CASSGRDRGAGELFF.

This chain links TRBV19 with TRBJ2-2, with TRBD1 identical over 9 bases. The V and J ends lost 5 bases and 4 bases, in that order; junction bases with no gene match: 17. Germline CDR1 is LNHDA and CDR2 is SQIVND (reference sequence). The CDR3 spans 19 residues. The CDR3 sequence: CASSASGDREVFFTGELFF. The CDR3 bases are TGTGCCAGTAGTGCTTCTGGGGACAGGGAAGTATTTTTCACCGGGGAGCTGTTTTTT.

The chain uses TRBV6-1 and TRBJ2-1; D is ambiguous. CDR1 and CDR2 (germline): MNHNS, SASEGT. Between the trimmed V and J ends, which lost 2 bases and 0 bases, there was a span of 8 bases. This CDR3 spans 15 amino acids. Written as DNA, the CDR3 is TGTGCCAGCAGTGAATTGCTAGACTCCTACAATGAGCAGTTCTTC. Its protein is CASSELLDSYNEQFF.

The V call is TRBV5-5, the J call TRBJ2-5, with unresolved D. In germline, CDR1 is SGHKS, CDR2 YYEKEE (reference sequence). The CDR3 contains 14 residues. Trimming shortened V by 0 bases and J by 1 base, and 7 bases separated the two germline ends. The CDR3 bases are TGTGCCAGCAGCTTGGGGTGGGGCCAAGAGACCCAGTACTTC. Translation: CASSLGWGQETQYF.

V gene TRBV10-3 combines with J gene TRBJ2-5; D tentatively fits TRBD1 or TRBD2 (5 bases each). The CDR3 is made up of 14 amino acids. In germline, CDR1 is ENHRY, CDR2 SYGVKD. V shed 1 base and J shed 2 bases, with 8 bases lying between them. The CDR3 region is CAISELGRQETQYF. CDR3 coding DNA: TGTGCCATCAGTGAGTTGGGACGGCAAGAGACCCAGTACTTC.

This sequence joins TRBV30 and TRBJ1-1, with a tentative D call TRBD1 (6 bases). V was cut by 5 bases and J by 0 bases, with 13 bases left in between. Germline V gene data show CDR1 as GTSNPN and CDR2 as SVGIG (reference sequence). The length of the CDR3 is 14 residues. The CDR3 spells CAWYPGAMNTEAFF. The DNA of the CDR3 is TGTGCCTGGTATCCGGGGGCCATGAACACTGAAGCTTTCTTT.

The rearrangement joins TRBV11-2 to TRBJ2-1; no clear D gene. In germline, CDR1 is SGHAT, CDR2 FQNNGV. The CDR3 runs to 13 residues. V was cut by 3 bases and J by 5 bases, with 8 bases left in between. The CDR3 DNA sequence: TGTGCCAGCAGCTTGGTGTCCAACAATGAGCAGTTCTTC. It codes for CASSLVSNNEQFF.

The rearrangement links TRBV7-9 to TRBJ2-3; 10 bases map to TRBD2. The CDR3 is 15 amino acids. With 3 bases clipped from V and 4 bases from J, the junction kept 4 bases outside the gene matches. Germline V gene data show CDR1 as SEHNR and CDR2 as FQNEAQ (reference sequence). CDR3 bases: TGTGCCAGCAGCTTCCCTAGCGGGAGTGCAGATACGCAGTATTTT. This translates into CASSFPSGSADTQYF.

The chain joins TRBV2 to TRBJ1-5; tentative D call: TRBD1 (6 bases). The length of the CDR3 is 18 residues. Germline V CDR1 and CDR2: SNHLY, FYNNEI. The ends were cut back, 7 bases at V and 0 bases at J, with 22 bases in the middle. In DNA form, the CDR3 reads TGTGCCAGCACACGACAAGGGGGGCGAGATTATAGCAATCAGCCCCAGCATTTT. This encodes CASTRQGGRDYSNQPQHF.